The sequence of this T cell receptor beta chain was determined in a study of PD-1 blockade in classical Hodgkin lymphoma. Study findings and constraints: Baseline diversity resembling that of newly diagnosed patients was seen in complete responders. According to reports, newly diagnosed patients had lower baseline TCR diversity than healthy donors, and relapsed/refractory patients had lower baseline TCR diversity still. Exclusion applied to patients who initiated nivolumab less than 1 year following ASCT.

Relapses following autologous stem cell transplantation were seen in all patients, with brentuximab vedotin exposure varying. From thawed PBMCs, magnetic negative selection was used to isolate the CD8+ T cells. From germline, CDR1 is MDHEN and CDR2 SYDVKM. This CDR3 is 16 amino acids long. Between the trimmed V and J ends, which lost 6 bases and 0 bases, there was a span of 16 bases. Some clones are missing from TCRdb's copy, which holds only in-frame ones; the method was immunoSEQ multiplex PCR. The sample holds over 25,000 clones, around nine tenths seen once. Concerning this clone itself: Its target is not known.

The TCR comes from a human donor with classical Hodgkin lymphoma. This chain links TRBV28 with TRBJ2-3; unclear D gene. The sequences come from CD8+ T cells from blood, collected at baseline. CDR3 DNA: TGTGCCAGCAGCACCCCCACCGAGATGAGCACAGATACGCAGTATTTT. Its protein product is CASSTPTEMSTDTQYF.